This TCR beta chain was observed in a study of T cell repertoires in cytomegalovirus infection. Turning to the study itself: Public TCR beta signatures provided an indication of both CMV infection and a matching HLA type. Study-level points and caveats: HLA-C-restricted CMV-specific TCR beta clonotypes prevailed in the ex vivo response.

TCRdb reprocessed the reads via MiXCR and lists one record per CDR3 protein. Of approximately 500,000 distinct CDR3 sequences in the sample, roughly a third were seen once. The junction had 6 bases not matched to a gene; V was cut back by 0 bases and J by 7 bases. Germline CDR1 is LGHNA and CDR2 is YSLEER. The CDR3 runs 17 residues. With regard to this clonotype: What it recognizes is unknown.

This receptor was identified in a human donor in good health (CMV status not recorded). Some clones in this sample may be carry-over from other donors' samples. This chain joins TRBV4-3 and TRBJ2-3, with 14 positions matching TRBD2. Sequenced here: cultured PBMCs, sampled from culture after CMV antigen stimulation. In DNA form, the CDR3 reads TGCGCCAGCAGCCAAGAAACGACTAGCGGGAGGGGATATACGCAGTATTTT. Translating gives CASSQETTSGRGYTQYF.